The rows below give T cell receptor beta chains drawn from one sample of a study of T cell responses to AZD1222 COVID-19 vaccine. Repertoires were generated with immunoSEQ multiplex PCR, while TCRdb's copy carries only in-frame clones and drops some. The sample consists of some 120,000 clones, roughly 88% of them appearing once. This material consisted of peripheral blood, taken on day 0 of AZD1222 vaccination. The receptors here all came from an adult in good health. The CDR3 runs from the conserved cysteine through the conserved F or W. The D gene is left open where the match is weak. Size values are once, few and many counts, or a class for expanded clones, and some rows have none.

j_gene: TRBJ2-7; v_gene: TRBV28; d_gene: TRBD2; abundance: -; CDR3nt: TGTGCCAGCACCCTGGGAAGCGGGGGTTTCTCCTACGAGCAGTACTTC; CDR3aa: CASTLGSGGFSYEQYF
j_gene: TRBJ2-7; v_gene: TRBV7-3; d_gene: TRBD1; abundance: once; CDR3nt: TGTGCCAGCAGCTTCTCGGGACAGGGGAGCGAGCAGTACTTC; CDR3aa: CASSFSGQGSEQYF
j_gene: TRBJ2-2; v_gene: TRBV2; d_gene: -; abundance: -; CDR3nt: TGTGCCAGCAGGTTGGATAAGAGGTTTGGGGAGCTGTTTTTT; CDR3aa: CASRLDKRFGELFF
j_gene: TRBJ2-2; v_gene: TRBV5-3; d_gene: TRBD1; abundance: -; CDR3nt: TGTGCCAGAAGTCATTACGCCGGGACAGGGGTGAACACCGGGGAGCTGTTTTTT; CDR3aa: CARSHYAGTGVNTGELFF
j_gene: TRBJ1-1; v_gene: TRBV7-9; d_gene: -; abundance: -; CDR3nt: TGTGCCAGCAGCTTGTTGGATGAAGCTTTCTTT; CDR3aa: CASSLLDEAFF
j_gene: TRBJ1-1; v_gene: TRBV4-3; d_gene: -; abundance: -; CDR3nt: TGCGCCAGCAGCCAATCGGTAAACACTGAAGCTTTCTTT; CDR3aa: CASSQSVNTEAFF
j_gene: TRBJ1-1; v_gene: TRBV3-1/TRBV3-2; d_gene: -; abundance: -; CDR3nt: TGTGCCAGCAGCCACAGTTCAGGCCGCACTGAAGCTTTCTTT; CDR3aa: CASSHSSGRTEAFF
j_gene: TRBJ1-5; v_gene: TRBV19; d_gene: -; abundance: -; CDR3nt: TGTGCCAGTAGTATAGGGCCAGGCGGCAATCAGCCCCAGCATTTT; CDR3aa: CASSIGPGGNQPQHF
j_gene: TRBJ2-7; v_gene: TRBV10-1; d_gene: -; abundance: -; CDR3nt: TGCGCCAGCAGCCGGGACTCAGCAACCTACGAGCAGTACTTC; CDR3aa: CASSRDSATYEQYF
j_gene: TRBJ1-4; v_gene: TRBV28; d_gene: TRBD1; abundance: -; CDR3nt: TGTGCCAGCAGTTTAGGGACAGTTGCAACTAATGAAAAACTGTTTTTT; CDR3aa: CASSLGTVATNEKLFF
j_gene: TRBJ1-2; v_gene: TRBV6-5; d_gene: TRBD1; abundance: -; CDR3nt: TGTGCCAGCAACCAGGGGGCGAACGGCTACACCTTC; CDR3aa: CASNQGANGYTF
j_gene: TRBJ1-4; v_gene: TRBV25-1; d_gene: -; abundance: few; CDR3nt: TGTGCCAGCAGTGATCCGATTGGGGTTGGTGAAAAACTGTTTTTT; CDR3aa: CASSDPIGVGEKLFF
j_gene: TRBJ1-6; v_gene: TRBV11-2; d_gene: -; abundance: once; CDR3nt: TGTGCCAGCAGCCCCGGGACGGCCAATTCACCCCTCCACTTT; CDR3aa: CASSPGTANSPLHF
j_gene: TRBJ2-2; v_gene: TRBV28; d_gene: -; abundance: -; CDR3nt: TGTGCCAGCAAGTTAACCGGGGAGCTGTTTTTT; CDR3aa: CASKLTGELFF
j_gene: TRBJ2-2; v_gene: TRBV30; d_gene: -; abundance: -; CDR3nt: TGTGCCTGGAGTTTAGTAGACGGGGAGCTGTTTTTT; CDR3aa: CAWSLVDGELFF
j_gene: TRBJ1-5; v_gene: TRBV28; d_gene: TRBD1; abundance: -; CDR3nt: TGTGCCAGCACTACAGGGGGCCTTTATAGCAATCAGCCCCAGCATTTT; CDR3aa: CASTTGGLYSNQPQHF
j_gene: TRBJ2-7; v_gene: TRBV4-3; d_gene: -; abundance: -; CDR3nt: TGCGCCAGCAGCCCCTCACCTACAGGGAATATCCACGAGCAGTACTTC; CDR3aa: CASSPSPTGNIHEQYF
j_gene: TRBJ2-2; v_gene: TRBV28; d_gene: TRBD1; abundance: -; CDR3nt: TGTGCCAGCACCCCCCGGGGCAGGGGGCTTGGCGGGGAGCTGTTTTTT; CDR3aa: CASTPRGRGLGGELFF
j_gene: TRBJ1-1; v_gene: TRBV5-4; d_gene: TRBD1; abundance: -; CDR3nt: TGTGCCAGCAGCTTGGAAAGACAGGGCAGTGAAGCTTTCTTT; CDR3aa: CASSLERQGSEAFF
j_gene: TRBJ1-2; v_gene: TRBV6-1; d_gene: -; abundance: -; CDR3nt: TGTGCCAGCAGTGAAACGAGGCAGTCCTATGGCTACACCTTC; CDR3aa: CASSETRQSYGYTF
j_gene: TRBJ2-7; v_gene: TRBV20-1; d_gene: -; abundance: -; CDR3nt: TGCAGTGCTAGAGCCCATGGCGAGCAGTACTTC; CDR3aa: CSARAHGEQYF
j_gene: TRBJ2-7; v_gene: TRBV5-1; d_gene: -; abundance: -; CDR3nt: TGCGCCAGCCGCGGGGGGCAGGGGGCCGACGAGCAGTACTTC; CDR3aa: CASRGGQGADEQYF
j_gene: TRBJ2-2; v_gene: TRBV7-9; d_gene: -; abundance: -; CDR3nt: TGTGCCAGCATTGGGCAAGTCGGGGAGCTGTTTTTT; CDR3aa: CASIGQVGELFF
j_gene: TRBJ2-3; v_gene: TRBV9; d_gene: -; abundance: -; CDR3nt: TGTGCCAGCAGCGGCACCGTCCCGGGGGGCACAGATACGCAGTATTTT; CDR3aa: CASSGTVPGGTDTQYF
j_gene: TRBJ2-3; v_gene: TRBV3-1/TRBV3-2; d_gene: -; abundance: -; CDR3nt: TGTGCCAGCAGCCAAGAATTCGGGGGCTCCACAGATACGCAGTATTTT; CDR3aa: CASSQEFGGSTDTQYF
j_gene: TRBJ1-5; v_gene: TRBV4-1; d_gene: -; abundance: -; CDR3nt: TGCGCCAGCAGCCCGGGGTATAGCAATCAGCCCCAGCATTTT; CDR3aa: CASSPGYSNQPQHF
j_gene: TRBJ2-7; v_gene: TRBV2; d_gene: -; abundance: -; CDR3nt: TGTGCCAGCAGTGAAGTTGGGGAGTCGAGGGAGCAGTACTTC; CDR3aa: CASSEVGESREQYF
j_gene: TRBJ1-2; v_gene: TRBV5-4; d_gene: -; abundance: once; CDR3nt: TGTGCCAGCAGCTTGCTGGAAGCGCCGTATGGCTACACCTTC; CDR3aa: CASSLLEAPYGYTF
j_gene: TRBJ1-4; v_gene: TRBV4-3; d_gene: -; abundance: -; CDR3nt: TGCGCCAGCAGCCAAGATACGGGGGAGGCTAATGAAAAACTGTTTTTT; CDR3aa: CASSQDTGEANEKLFF
j_gene: TRBJ2-3; v_gene: TRBV7-2; d_gene: -; abundance: -; CDR3nt: TGTGCCAGCAGCTTAACCGGGACTGGGGCTGGCACAGATACGCAGTATTTT; CDR3aa: CASSLTGTGAGTDTQYF
j_gene: TRBJ2-1; v_gene: TRBV3-1/TRBV3-2; d_gene: TRBD2; abundance: -; CDR3nt: TGTGCCAGCAGCCCTAGCGGGGGGGCTTACAATGAGCAGTTCTTC; CDR3aa: CASSPSGGAYNEQFF
j_gene: TRBJ1-6; v_gene: TRBV16; d_gene: -; abundance: -; CDR3nt: TGTGCCAGCAGCCAAAAAGCAATATTCTCCTATAATTCACCCCTCCACTTT; CDR3aa: CASSQKAIFSYNSPLHF
j_gene: TRBJ2-5; v_gene: TRBV11-2; d_gene: -; abundance: -; CDR3nt: TGTGCCAGCAGCTTGGGCCGTAGATCGTACCAAGAGACCCAGTACTTC; CDR3aa: CASSLGRRSYQETQYF
j_gene: TRBJ2-1; v_gene: TRBV24-1; d_gene: -; abundance: -; CDR3nt: TGTGCCACCAGTAGGGGGGGCCCACAATTGAATGAGCAGTTCTTC; CDR3aa: CATSRGGPQLNEQFF
j_gene: TRBJ2-2; v_gene: TRBV30; d_gene: TRBD1; abundance: -; CDR3nt: TGTGCCTGGAGTGCAGGACAGGGGCTGACCGGGGAGCTGTTTTTT; CDR3aa: CAWSAGQGLTGELFF
j_gene: TRBJ1-1; v_gene: TRBV19; d_gene: TRBD1; abundance: -; CDR3nt: TGTGCCAGTAGGAATTCGGACAGGGAAGCTTTCTTT; CDR3aa: CASRNSDREAFF
j_gene: TRBJ1-1; v_gene: TRBV3-1/TRBV3-2; d_gene: -; abundance: -; CDR3nt: TGTGCCAGCAGCCAGATGGTAGGGGTGAACACTGAAGCTTTCTTT; CDR3aa: CASSQMVGVNTEAFF
j_gene: TRBJ2-7; v_gene: TRBV9; d_gene: TRBD1; abundance: -; CDR3nt: TGTGCCAGCAGCGTAGAGGGACAGGGTGTCCCCTACGAGCAGTACTTC; CDR3aa: CASSVEGQGVPYEQYF
j_gene: TRBJ2-7; v_gene: TRBV7-2; d_gene: TRBD2; abundance: -; CDR3nt: TGTGCCAGCAGCTTAGGCCAGGCTAGCGGGAAGTACTTC; CDR3aa: CASSLGQASGKYF
j_gene: TRBJ1-2; v_gene: TRBV12-3/TRBV12-4; d_gene: TRBD1; abundance: -; CDR3nt: TGTGCCAGCCGCCATACGGACAGGGGTGGCTACACCTTC; CDR3aa: CASRHTDRGGYTF
j_gene: TRBJ2-5; v_gene: TRBV19; d_gene: -; abundance: -; CDR3nt: TGTGCCAGTAGTTGGGCCCGATCGGAGACCCAGTACTTC; CDR3aa: CASSWARSETQYF